These T cell receptor beta chains were read from a single sample in a study of T cell responses to AZD1222 COVID-19 vaccine. Profiling relied on immunoSEQ multiplex PCR, and the TCRdb table lists in-frame clones only, not all of them. Here the sample spans 150,000 to 180,000 clones, approximately 90% being singletons. The specimen comprised peripheral blood, sampled on day 0 of AZD1222 vaccination. The receptor set was obtained from an adult in good health. Both conserved end residues are part of each CDR3. D genes are given only for firm matches. A row's size may be missing; if present it is once, few, many or a size class.

>TRBV5-1|TRBD1|TRBJ1-1|once
CASSSAGSGGNTEAFF
TGCGCCAGCAGCTCCGCTGGCTCAGGGGGGAACACTGAAGCTTTCTTT
>TRBV19|NA|TRBJ2-3|once
CASGQGSNTQYF
TGTGCCAGTGGTCAGGGGTCGAATACGCAGTATTTT
>TRBV2|TRBD1|TRBJ2-7|NA
CASSDQGVYYEQYF
TGTGCCAGCAGTGATCAGGGGGTATACTACGAGCAGTACTTC
>TRBV7-2|NA|TRBJ1-4|few
CASSFGRGGREKLFF
TGTGCCAGCAGTTTCGGGAGGGGGGGAAGAGAAAAACTGTTTTTT
>TRBV7-9|NA|TRBJ1-2|NA
CASSLTQGSEGYTF
TGTGCCAGCAGTCTAACCCAGGGGAGTGAGGGCTACACCTTC
>TRBV7-2|NA|TRBJ1-1|NA
CASSSTGAIVAFF
TGTGCCAGCAGCTCCACGGGGGCCATTGTTGCTTTCTTT
>TRBV2|NA|TRBJ2-1|NA
CAPRARGRARPYSSYNEQFF
TGCGCCCCCAGGGCCCGGGGGCGGGCCCGCCCATACAGCTCCTACAATGAGCAGTTCTTC
>TRBV5-1|TRBD1|TRBJ1-3|NA
CASSQGVPSGNTIYF
TGCGCCAGCTCCCAGGGGGTCCCCTCTGGAAACACCATATATTTT
>TRBV4-3|NA|TRBJ2-4|NA
CASSQVGGLDIQYF
TGCGCCAGCAGCCAAGTTGGGGGCCTGGACATTCAGTACTTC
>TRBV19|TRBD1|TRBJ1-6|NA
CASRDSRLYNSPLHF
TGTGCCAGTCGGGACAGCAGATTGTATAATTCACCCCTCCACTTT
>TRBV5-1|NA|TRBJ1-1|NA
CASSLLARGNTEAFF
TGCGCCAGCAGCTTACTGGCAAGAGGGAACACTGAAGCTTTCTTT
>TRBV28|TRBD1|TRBJ2-7|NA
CASRGQDRVYEQYF
TGTGCCAGCAGGGGCCAAGACAGGGTGTACGAGCAGTACTTC
>TRBV10-3|NA|TRBJ1-1|NA
CAISESIRNTEAFF
TGTGCCATCAGTGAGTCGATCCGTAACACTGAAGCTTTCTTT
>TRBV19|NA|TRBJ1-2|NA
CASSSYGGANYGYTF
TGTGCCAGTAGTAGCTACGGGGGAGCTAACTATGGCTACACCTTC
>TRBV4-3|NA|TRBJ1-3|NA
CASSQDGGAWNTIYF
TGCGCCAGCAGCCAAGATGGAGGAGCCTGGAACACCATATATTTT
>TRBV19|TRBD2|TRBJ2-1|NA
CASKVLAANYNEQFF
TGTGCCAGTAAGGTACTAGCGGCAAACTACAATGAGCAGTTCTTC
>TRBV6-6|TRBD1|TRBJ1-5|NA
CASSAGTANQPQHF
TGTGCCAGCAGCGCCGGGACAGCTAATCAGCCCCAGCATTTT
>TRBV6-2/TRBV6-3|NA|TRBJ1-5|NA
CASSPWVNQPQHF
TGTGCCAGCAGTCCCTGGGTAAATCAGCCCCAGCATTTT
>TRBV25-1|NA|TRBJ2-1|NA
CASSPGGGQGLNEQFF
TGTGCCAGCAGTCCGGGGGGGGGACAGGGTTTGAATGAGCAGTTCTTC
>TRBV15|NA|TRBJ2-2|few
CATSRVTGEAAGELFF
TGTGCCACCAGCAGAGTCACAGGGGAGGCAGCCGGGGAGCTGTTTTTT
>TRBV7-6|NA|TRBJ1-2|NA
CASSPDGLSPYGYTF
TGTGCCAGCAGCCCTGACGGATTGAGCCCCTATGGCTACACCTTC
>TRBV3-1/TRBV3-2|TRBD1|TRBJ1-1|NA
CASSDIQGREAFF
TGTGCCAGCAGCGACATACAGGGGAGGGAAGCTTTCTTT
>TRBV2|TRBD2|TRBJ2-1|NA
CASSARLAGNNNEQFF
TGTGCCAGCAGTGCCAGACTAGCGGGGAATAACAATGAGCAGTTCTTC
>TRBV28|NA|TRBJ1-2|NA
CASSFSGAPYGYTF
TGTGCCAGCAGTTTTTCAGGGGCCCCCTATGGCTACACCTTC